Presented here are 9 T cell receptor beta chains from one specimen sequenced in a study of neurological immune-mediated disorders. Indicated time point: longitudinal time-point 2. TCRdb analysed the 5' RACE reads with MiXCR anew, one entry per CDR3 protein. The profile shows 65,000 to 85,000 distinct CDR3 sequences, 4.5% to 7.5% of them singletons. Sequencing was performed on PBMCs. The receptors were sampled from an older woman with multiple sclerosis.

This clonotype has at least ten counts. This chain connects TRBV5-6 to TRBJ2-7, with 14 bases fitting TRBD2. Germline loops: CDR1 SGHDT, CDR2 YYEEEE. The CDR3 runs 16 residues. The V and J ends lost 4 bases and 4 bases, in that order; junction bases with no gene match: 7. The CDR3 loop is CASSQGTSGGAYEQYF. For the CDR3, the DNA is TGTGCCAGCAGCCAAGGGACTAGCGGGGGCGCGTACGAGCAGTACTTC.

At least ten counts were recorded for this clonotype. The chain combines TRBV7-8 with TRBJ2-7, with TRBD1 matching 7 bases. The CDR3 extends over 14 amino acids. The V gene's germline CDR1 is SGHVS and CDR2 FQNEAQ. The V segment lost 5 bases and the J segment 1 base; nucleotides outside the gene matches: 5. The CDR3 protein is CASSRQGLSYEQYF. CDR3 DNA: TGTGCCAGCAGCCGACAGGGCCTTTCCTACGAGCAGTACTTC.

The sample holds many counts of this clonotype. The V gene is TRBV7-2, the J gene TRBJ2-2; 9 bases are shared with TRBD2. Germline V gene data show CDR1 as SGHTA and CDR2 as FQGNSA. The J segment lost 1 base and the V segment lost 5 bases, leaving 11 bases of the junction unmatched. This CDR3 region has 18 residues. The CDR3 is CASSQPRGSGGNTGELFF. Written as DNA, the CDR3 is TGTGCCAGCAGCCAACCGCGGGGTAGCGGGGGGAACACCGGGGAGCTGTTTTTT.

This clonotype was counted at least ten times. This rearrangement joins TRBV5-1 to TRBJ2-3; tentative D call: TRBD2 (6 bases). The CDR3 sequence is 15 residues long. Germline CDR1 is SGHRS and CDR2 is YFSETQ. The V and J ends lost 2 bases and 3 bases respectively, with 13 bases between them. The CDR3 region is CASSLETRGTDTQYF. DNA for the CDR3: TGCGCCAGCAGCTTAGAGACTAGAGGTACAGATACGCAGTATTTT. Full variable domain (missing parts from reference TRBV5-1 and TRBJ2-3): KAGVTQTPRYLIKTRGQQVTLSCSPISGHRSVSWYQQTPGQGLQFLFEYFSETQRNKGNFPGRFSGRQFSNSRSEMNVSTLELGDSALYLCASSLETRGTDTQYFGPGTRLTVL.

This clonotype was counted at least ten times. The rearrangement uses TRBV29-1 and TRBJ1-1; the D gene is possibly TRBD1 (5 bases). V lost 6 bases to trimming and J lost 0 bases, with 8 bases between them. The CDR3 covers 12 residues. In germline, CDR1 is SQVTM, CDR2 ANQGSEA. CDR3 in DNA: TGCAGCGTCAAGGGGATGAACACTGAAGCTTTCTTT. Its protein product is CSVKGMNTEAFF. Full variable domain (remainder filled in from reference TRBV29-1 and TRBJ1-1): SAVISQKPSRDICQRGTSLTIQCQVDSQVTMMFWYRQQPGQSLTLIATANQGSEATYESGFVIDKFPISRPNLTFSTLTVSNMSPEDSSIYLCSVKGMNTEAFFGQGTRLTVV.

This clonotype was seen many times. The V gene is TRBV11-2, the J gene TRBJ2-2; 8 bases line up with TRBD2. V lost 2 bases and J lost 0; bases outside the gene matches: 8. Germline V gene data show CDR1 as SGHAT and CDR2 as FQNNGV. This CDR3 has 18 amino acids. This chain's CDR3 is CASSLLTGGGPNTGELFF. CDR3 coding DNA: TGTGCCAGCAGCTTACTCACCGGGGGGGGACCGAACACCGGGGAGCTGTTTTTT.

The table lists this clonotype with many counts. The chain has TRBV12-3 or TRBV12-4 and TRBJ1-6; 7 nucleotides align to TRBD1. The CDR3 has 15 amino acids. J gave up 6 bases and V 5 bases, and 7 bases lay outside the gene matches. CDR3 sequence: CASSGRQGPNSPLHF. For the CDR3, the DNA is TGTGCCAGCAGTGGACGACAGGGCCCTAATTCACCCCTCCACTTT.

This clonotype occurred many times. This sequence joins TRBV4-2 and TRBJ1-5; D gene uncertain. CDR1 is LGHNA and CDR2 is YNFKEQ in the germline V gene. Trimming took 6 bases from V and 0 from J, leaving 12 bases between them. This CDR3 is 15 amino acids long. CDR3 bases: TGTGCCAGCAGTCAACAGCCAAATAGCAATCAGCCCCAGCATTTT. Amino acids: CASSQQPNSNQPQHF.

The V call is TRBV18, the J call TRBJ2-7; 7 positions agree with TRBD1. The CDR3 length is 12 residues. Trimming removed 4 bases from V and 6 bases from J; junction bases left unmatched: 3. The V gene's germline CDR1 is KGHSH and CDR2 LQKENI. In DNA form, the CDR3 reads TGTGCCAGCTCACGCCCAGGGGGCGAGCAGTACTTC. Translated, it gives CASSRPGGEQYF.